This section outlines one T cell receptor beta chain sequence together with its context. Its matching antigen is unknown. With a J-beta primer mix and a sample-barcoded 5' primer, a second PCR ran about 7 to 11 cycles. A 12-random-nucleotide template-switch adaptor tagged each cDNA molecule. Each CDR3 protein is one row after TCRdb ran MiXCR on the 5' RACE reads. This table holds about 900,000 distinct CDR3 sequences, around two thirds found once. This sample was taken from a study of blood T cells in healthy people across ages. Findings of the study overall: Long-lived donors carried more naive CD4+ cells and greater diversity than aged donors.

The germline V gene has CDR1 SGHRS and CDR2 YFSETQ. Between the trimmed V and J ends, which lost 7 bases and 0 bases, there was a span of 17 bases. CDR3 length: 15 amino acids. Donors were healthy Caucasian individuals from Russia aged about 6 to 100. Each individual donor underwent a draw of roughly 10 milliliters of peripheral blood. The rearrangement links TRBV5-1 to TRBJ2-7; D may match TRBD1 or TRBD2 (5 bases each). The sequenced sample consisted of blood. The source is a man younger than 40 in good health. DNA for the CDR3: TGCGCCAGCTTACCACCTGGGACGTACTCCTACGAGCAGTACTTC. Its protein is CASLPPGTYSYEQYF.